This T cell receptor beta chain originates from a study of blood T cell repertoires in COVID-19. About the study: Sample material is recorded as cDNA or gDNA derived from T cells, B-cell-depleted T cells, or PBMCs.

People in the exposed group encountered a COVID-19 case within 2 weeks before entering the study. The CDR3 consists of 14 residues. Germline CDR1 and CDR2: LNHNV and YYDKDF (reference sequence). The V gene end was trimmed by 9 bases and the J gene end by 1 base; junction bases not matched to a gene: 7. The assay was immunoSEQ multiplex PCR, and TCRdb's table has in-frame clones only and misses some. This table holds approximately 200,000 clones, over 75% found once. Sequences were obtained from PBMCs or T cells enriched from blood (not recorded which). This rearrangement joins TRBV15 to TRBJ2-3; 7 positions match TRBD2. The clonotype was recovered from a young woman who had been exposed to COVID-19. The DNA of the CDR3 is TGTGCCACTAGTAGCGGGTTTGGCACAGATACGCAGTATTTT. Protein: CATSSGFGTDTQYF.